A selection of T cell receptor beta chains follows, all from one sample in a study of blood T cell repertoires in COVID-19. TCRdb's table, derived via immunoSEQ multiplex PCR, lists solely in-frame clones and lacks some. The sample yields over 200,000 clones, roughly 90% seen once. Sequencing input: PBMCs or T cells enriched from blood (not recorded which). Every receptor here comes from a man aged 30-40 years who had been exposed to COVID-19. CDR3s include the opening cysteine and the closing phenylalanine or tryptophan. The D gene is left open where the match is weak. A row's size may be missing; if present it is once, few, many or a size class.

V gene: TRBV5-1
J gene: TRBJ2-5
clone size: .
D gene: .
CDR3 DNA: TGCGCCAGCAGCTTGGCCCCACTCGACAGGCAAGAGACCCAGTACTTC
CDR3 protein: CASSLAPLDRQETQYF

V gene: TRBV11-2
J gene: TRBJ1-2
clone size: .
D gene: TRBD1
CDR3 DNA: TGTGCCAGCAGCTCGGGCAGGGGACAGGGGGCCCGTAACTATGGCTACACCTTC
CDR3 protein: CASSSGRGQGARNYGYTF

V gene: TRBV18
J gene: TRBJ2-1
clone size: .
D gene: .
CDR3 DNA: TGTGCCAGCTCTCTGGCCAAAACGGGTGTGTCCCGGCTTGTCAATGAGCAGTTCTTC
CDR3 protein: CASSLAKTGVSRLVNEQFF

V gene: TRBV5-4
J gene: TRBJ2-7
clone size: .
D gene: TRBD1
CDR3 DNA: TGTGCCAGCAGCTTGGTGCCGGGACAGGGCAATTACGAGCAGTACTTC
CDR3 protein: CASSLVPGQGNYEQYF

V gene: TRBV13
J gene: TRBJ2-7
clone size: .
D gene: .
CDR3 DNA: TGTGCCAGCAGCTTAAACACAATGTACGAGCAGTACTTC
CDR3 protein: CASSLNTMYEQYF

V gene: TRBV3-1/TRBV3-2
J gene: TRBJ2-5
clone size: once
D gene: .
CDR3 DNA: TGTGCCAGCAGCCAAGAAGGATGGAGAGAAGAGACCCAGTACTTC
CDR3 protein: CASSQEGWREETQYF

V gene: TRBV7-3
J gene: TRBJ2-3
clone size: .
D gene: TRBD2
CDR3 DNA: TGTGCCAGCCGGCCTGGGGGACTAGCGGGGGCCGGGGGCACAGATACGCAGTATTTT
CDR3 protein: CASRPGGLAGAGGTDTQYF

V gene: TRBV6-5
J gene: TRBJ2-7
clone size: once
D gene: .
CDR3 DNA: TGTGCCAGCAGTTACGACCTCTCAGGATACGAGCAGTACTTC
CDR3 protein: CASSYDLSGYEQYF

V gene: TRBV5-1
J gene: TRBJ1-1
clone size: .
D gene: TRBD1
CDR3 DNA: TGCGCCAGCAGCTTGGCAGGACAGGGGGGCGGTACTGAAGCTTTCTTT
CDR3 protein: CASSLAGQGGGTEAFF

V gene: TRBV19
J gene: TRBJ1-1
clone size: once
D gene: .
CDR3 DNA: TGTGCCAGTAGTATGCTGGCGGGGAGCGGTGAAGCTTTCTTT
CDR3 protein: CASSMLAGSGEAFF

V gene: TRBV6-5
J gene: TRBJ2-1
clone size: .
D gene: .
CDR3 DNA: TGTAGCGGCTCGAGCTCCTACAATGAGCAGTTCTTC
CDR3 protein: CSGSSSYNEQFF

V gene: TRBV4-2
J gene: TRBJ2-7
clone size: .
D gene: .
CDR3 DNA: TGTGCCAGCAGCCCACGAGGGGACTGGAGCTACGAGCAGTACTTC
CDR3 protein: CASSPRGDWSYEQYF

V gene: TRBV5-4
J gene: TRBJ1-4
clone size: once
D gene: .
CDR3 DNA: TGTGCCAGCAGCTTGAAGAAGGGAGGGGAAAAACTGTTTTTT
CDR3 protein: CASSLKKGGEKLFF

V gene: TRBV5-4
J gene: TRBJ1-2
clone size: once
D gene: TRBD1
CDR3 DNA: TGTGCCAGCAGCAGACAGGGGGATGGCTACACCTTC
CDR3 protein: CASSRQGDGYTF

V gene: TRBV30
J gene: TRBJ1-6
clone size: .
D gene: TRBD1
CDR3 DNA: TGTGCCTGGAGTGCAACAGGGGGCGCGGGCTCACCCCTCCACTTT
CDR3 protein: CAWSATGGAGSPLHF

V gene: TRBV25-1
J gene: TRBJ2-5
clone size: .
D gene: TRBD1
CDR3 DNA: TGTGCCAGCAGTGACTGGACAGGGGGTTCGGGAGAGACCCAGTACTTC
CDR3 protein: CASSDWTGGSGETQYF

V gene: TRBV4-1
J gene: TRBJ2-7
clone size: .
D gene: .
CDR3 DNA: TGCGCCAGCAGCGTACGACTAGCCTACGAGCAGTACTTC
CDR3 protein: CASSVRLAYEQYF

V gene: TRBV19
J gene: TRBJ2-3
clone size: .
D gene: TRBD2
CDR3 DNA: TGTGCCAGCCAAAGGGACTACCATATGACAGATACGCAGTATTTT
CDR3 protein: CASQRDYHMTDTQYF

V gene: TRBV2
J gene: TRBJ1-4
clone size: .
D gene: .
CDR3 DNA: TGTGCCAGCGGACGTGGGGGAGGAAGTGAAAAACTGTTTTTT
CDR3 protein: CASGRGGGSEKLFF

V gene: TRBV19
J gene: TRBJ2-5
clone size: once
D gene: .
CDR3 DNA: TGTGCCAGTAGGACCCATGGTGGCCCGGTCAGGGGCGCGGAGACCCAGTACTTC
CDR3 protein: CASRTHGGPVRGAETQYF

V gene: TRBV12-3/TRBV12-4
J gene: TRBJ2-2
clone size: .
D gene: .
CDR3 DNA: TGTGCCAGCAGGCAGGGGTCCGGGGAGCTGTTTTTT
CDR3 protein: CASRQGSGELFF

V gene: TRBV7-2
J gene: TRBJ2-1
clone size: .
D gene: TRBD2
CDR3 DNA: TGTGCCAGCAGCTTAGTTGGCGGGGGGTACAATGAGCAGTTCTTC
CDR3 protein: CASSLVGGGYNEQFF

V gene: TRBV7-3
J gene: TRBJ1-6
clone size: .
D gene: .
CDR3 DNA: TGTGCCAGCAGCTTAGCGGGTGGGGATTCACCCCTCCACTTT
CDR3 protein: CASSLAGGDSPLHF

V gene: TRBV5-1
J gene: TRBJ1-3
clone size: .
D gene: .
CDR3 DNA: TGCGCCAGCAGCTTGGGAGGGTCTGGAAACACCATATATTTT
CDR3 protein: CASSLGGSGNTIYF

V gene: TRBV6-5
J gene: TRBJ2-5
clone size: .
D gene: .
CDR3 DNA: TGTGCCAGCAGTTACTCGAGGTACCAAGAGACCCAGTACTTC
CDR3 protein: CASSYSRYQETQYF

V gene: TRBV6-5
J gene: TRBJ1-6
clone size: .
D gene: TRBD1
CDR3 DNA: TGTGCCAGCAGTTACTTGACAGGGTACAATAATTCACCCCTCCACTTT
CDR3 protein: CASSYLTGYNNSPLHF

V gene: TRBV15
J gene: TRBJ1-5
clone size: .
D gene: .
CDR3 DNA: TGTGCCACCAGCAGAGGAGGAGGAGGGGGCAATCAGCCCCAGCATTTT
CDR3 protein: CATSRGGGGGNQPQHF

V gene: TRBV21-1
J gene: TRBJ1-3
clone size: .
D gene: .
CDR3 DNA: TGTGCCAGCAGCAAAGCTGGGGGCAAAACCTCTGGAAACACCATATATTTT
CDR3 protein: CASSKAGGKTSGNTIYF

V gene: TRBV7-2
J gene: TRBJ2-1
clone size: .
D gene: .
CDR3 DNA: TGTGCCAGCAGCTTAACCGGGAAAGCATGGGGGCAGTTCTTC
CDR3 protein: CASSLTGKAWGQFF

V gene: TRBV6-5
J gene: TRBJ1-2
clone size: .
D gene: TRBD1
CDR3 DNA: TGTGCCAGCAGGGCAGGGACAGGGGGCTACTATGGCTACACCTTC
CDR3 protein: CASRAGTGGYYGYTF

V gene: TRBV29-1
J gene: TRBJ1-1
clone size: .
D gene: .
CDR3 DNA: TGCAGCGTTGACACGGGACTCAATGAAGCTTTCTTT
CDR3 protein: CSVDTGLNEAFF

V gene: TRBV29-1
J gene: TRBJ1-2
clone size: .
D gene: TRBD1
CDR3 DNA: TGCAGCGTTGAATCTTGGACAGGGAAACACTATGGCTACACCTTC
CDR3 protein: CSVESWTGKHYGYTF

V gene: TRBV19
J gene: TRBJ2-1
clone size: .
D gene: TRBD2
CDR3 DNA: TGTGCCAGTAGTATATGGCGGGGGGGCTCCTACAATGAGCAGTTCTTC
CDR3 protein: CASSIWRGGSYNEQFF

V gene: TRBV19
J gene: TRBJ1-5
clone size: .
D gene: TRBD1
CDR3 DNA: TGTGCCAGTAGTTCCCCAGGGGGACAGATCAATCAGCCCCAGCATTTT
CDR3 protein: CASSSPGGQINQPQHF

V gene: TRBV19
J gene: TRBJ2-4
clone size: few
D gene: .
CDR3 DNA: TGTGCCAGTAGTCCCTCTTCAGGCGTTCAACGGTACTTC
CDR3 protein: CASSPSSGVQRYF

V gene: TRBV19
J gene: TRBJ1-5
clone size: .
D gene: .
CDR3 DNA: TGTGCCAGTAGTATGGGTTCCAGGGCCCCCAATCAGCCCCAGCATTTT
CDR3 protein: CASSMGSRAPNQPQHF

V gene: TRBV7-9
J gene: TRBJ1-2
clone size: few
D gene: .
CDR3 DNA: TGTGCCAGCAGCTTAGTTGCGGGGATGGGCTACACCTTC
CDR3 protein: CASSLVAGMGYTF

V gene: TRBV7-3
J gene: TRBJ2-3
clone size: .
D gene: .
CDR3 DNA: TGTGCCAGCAGCGTCGCTGCGGGGATAGGAGCAGATACGCAGTATTTT
CDR3 protein: CASSVAAGIGADTQYF

V gene: TRBV6-5
J gene: TRBJ1-6
clone size: .
D gene: .
CDR3 DNA: TGTGCCAGCAGTATGGGCACCGAGAATTCACCCCTCCACTTT
CDR3 protein: CASSMGTENSPLHF

V gene: TRBV18
J gene: TRBJ1-5
clone size: .
D gene: .
CDR3 DNA: TGTGCCAGCTCACCATCAGGGCAGCCCCAGCATTTT
CDR3 protein: CASSPSGQPQHF

V gene: TRBV27
J gene: TRBJ2-7
clone size: .
D gene: .
CDR3 DNA: TGTGCCAGCAGTGGGGCCCGCTACGAGCAGTACTTC
CDR3 protein: CASSGARYEQYF

V gene: TRBV7-3
J gene: TRBJ2-3
clone size: .
D gene: .
CDR3 DNA: TGTGCCAGCAGCTCCGCAGGCACAGATACGCAGTATTTT
CDR3 protein: CASSSAGTDTQYF

V gene: TRBV5-1
J gene: TRBJ1-4
clone size: .
D gene: TRBD1
CDR3 DNA: TGCGCCAGCAGCTCCGGACAGGGAGGGGAAAAACTGTTTTTT
CDR3 protein: CASSSGQGGEKLFF

V gene: TRBV5-1
J gene: TRBJ1-1
clone size: .
D gene: .
CDR3 DNA: TGCGCCAGCAGCCTCAACCCGTCGGGGGTTGAAGCTTTCTTT
CDR3 protein: CASSLNPSGVEAFF

V gene: TRBV7-2
J gene: TRBJ2-2
clone size: .
D gene: .
CDR3 DNA: TGTGCCAGCAGCTCCCTTCGGGGGAGGTGGGGGGAGCTGTTTTTT
CDR3 protein: CASSSLRGRWGELFF

V gene: TRBV3-1/TRBV3-2
J gene: TRBJ1-1
clone size: .
D gene: .
CDR3 DNA: TGTGCCAGCAGCCAAGGGAGGGCAGCTGAAGCTTTCTTT
CDR3 protein: CASSQGRAAEAFF

V gene: TRBV2
J gene: TRBJ1-2
clone size: many
D gene: TRBD1
CDR3 DNA: TGTGCCAGCAGTCCGAACAGGGGAAACTATGGCTACACCTTC
CDR3 protein: CASSPNRGNYGYTF

V gene: TRBV14
J gene: TRBJ2-3
clone size: .
D gene: .
CDR3 DNA: TGTGCCAGCAGCCAACACCCGCAGTTCCCAGATACGCAGTATTTT
CDR3 protein: CASSQHPQFPDTQYF

V gene: TRBV7-2
J gene: TRBJ2-7
clone size: .
D gene: TRBD2
CDR3 DNA: TGTGCCAGCAGCTTAGGGTCGGGGGGTCACGAGCAGTACTTC
CDR3 protein: CASSLGSGGHEQYF

V gene: TRBV3-1/TRBV3-2
J gene: TRBJ2-2
clone size: .
D gene: TRBD2
CDR3 DNA: TGTGCCAGCAGCCAAGTCTCTGGCGGGGGACTGAACACCGGGGAGCTGTTTTTT
CDR3 protein: CASSQVSGGGLNTGELFF

V gene: TRBV30
J gene: TRBJ1-2
clone size: once
D gene: .
CDR3 DNA: TGTGCCTGGAGTGATTCGAGGGATAAAGGCTACACCTTC
CDR3 protein: CAWSDSRDKGYTF

V gene: TRBV6-5
J gene: TRBJ2-3
clone size: .
D gene: TRBD2
CDR3 DNA: TGTGCCAGCACTGGCGGGGGATCGACGCAGTATTTT
CDR3 protein: CASTGGGSTQYF

V gene: TRBV9
J gene: TRBJ2-3
clone size: .
D gene: .
CDR3 DNA: TGTGCCAGCAGCGTAGGTATCGGCGGTGCAGATACGCAGTATTTT
CDR3 protein: CASSVGIGGADTQYF

V gene: TRBV6-5
J gene: TRBJ1-1
clone size: .
D gene: TRBD1
CDR3 DNA: TGTGCCAGCAGCCCGACAGGGGGCGCGAATACTGAAGCTTTCTTT
CDR3 protein: CASSPTGGANTEAFF

V gene: TRBV30
J gene: TRBJ1-1
clone size: .
D gene: .
CDR3 DNA: TGTGCCTGGAGAGTCAGGTCCGAAATGTTGGCTTTCTTT
CDR3 protein: CAWRVRSEMLAFF

V gene: TRBV11-2
J gene: TRBJ1-2
clone size: .
D gene: TRBD1
CDR3 DNA: TGTGCCAGCAGCTCCCACAGGGGGCGCAGCTATGGCTACACCTTC
CDR3 protein: CASSSHRGRSYGYTF

V gene: TRBV10-3
J gene: TRBJ2-2
clone size: .
D gene: .
CDR3 DNA: TGTGCCATCAGTGTTTTGGGACTTCGGAACACCGGGGAGCTGTTTTTT
CDR3 protein: CAISVLGLRNTGELFF

V gene: TRBV5-4
J gene: TRBJ2-3
clone size: .
D gene: .
CDR3 DNA: TGTGCCAGCAGCTTTGAGTGGGATACGCAGTATTTT
CDR3 protein: CASSFEWDTQYF

V gene: TRBV7-2
J gene: TRBJ2-2
clone size: .
D gene: .
CDR3 DNA: TGTGCCAGCAGCGCGGACAGCGCGAACACCGGGGAGCTGTTTTTT
CDR3 protein: CASSADSANTGELFF